This record concerns one TCR beta chain sequence. The antigen is undetermined. These data belong to a study of monozygotic twins with inflammatory bowel disease. Study-level points and caveats: The data gave no support to a single strong IBD-associated signal or clonotype. Against healthy co-twins, IBD patients had lower TCRbeta diversity (measured by inverse Simpson).

TCRdb reprocessed the 5' RACE reads and reports one entry per CDR3 protein, with no DNA. The repertoire shows 350,000 to 400,000 distinct CDR3 sequences; the top ten hold just over 2.5%. Blood was collected, around 2.7 ml per donor. Germline V gene sequence: CDR1 SGHAT, CDR2 FQNNGV. The CDR3 has 17 residues. Sequenced material: blood. This chain joins TRBV11-2 and TRBJ2-5; TCRdb designates TRBD1, a call that cannot be tested without DNA. The receptor comes from a human donor with ulcerative colitis or Crohn's disease, or a healthy co-twin of an affected twin (not recorded which). The CDR3 is CASSSSLLPTGVETQYF.